Here is one T cell receptor beta chain with its context. A few counts support this clonotype. What antigen it recognizes has not been identified. Base qualities are not at hand, and no much larger clone is one base apart. This record comes from a study of CD8 T cells in Susac syndrome (dated by TCRdb to between 2017 and 2020). Looking at the study overall: The study used repertoire sequencing to test whether antigen drove CD8+ T cell activation and differentiation in Susac syndrome. The study compared CD8+ T cell repertoire clonality among about a dozen healthy donors, 14 Susac syndrome patients and some 16 multiple sclerosis patients. Results and caveats for the whole study, not just this receptor: The number of individuals in the TCR sequencing and HLA analysis was recognized as being relatively small.

RNA was extracted using the RNeasy kit, and about 0.5 to 1 microgram was reverse transcribed with random hexamers. TCR beta CDR3 regions were amplified with the immunoSEQ multiplex PCR assay covering 54 Vbeta and 13 Jbeta segments. Bias from PCR amplification was corrected by using a synthetic template baseline for primer optimization and for computational correction. In the source study's methods: Reads were annotated to V, D and J genes according to IMGT and were analyzed with immunoSEQ Analyzer, with only productive sequences retained. Clonality was calculated as one minus the Shannon entropy normalized by log2 of the number of productive unique sequences. Public and private clones were assessed among the 100 most prevalent clones of each patient and control. Clones were defined as Susac-specific when absent from the healthy and MS cohorts, from 1052 published viral clones and from other ImmuneACCESS disease sequences. TCRdb ran its own pipeline on the public reads, namely fastp trimming at Q25 and MiXCR clone calling, and kept in-frame beta chains. Identical CDR3 protein sequences are pooled into one entry, listed with their most common genes and DNA. TCRdb's processing, not the study's, gives the V and J calls here. The sample table lists fewer than 350,000 distinct CDR3 sequences, approximately 85% of them with a count of one. Roughly 0.22% of the sample comes from the top ten.

The CDR3 runs 15 residues from the cysteine to the phenylalanine. Only the CDR3 part of the read is kept: 45 bases, read in frame from the first base. CDR1 is given as LNHDA and CDR2 as SQIVND, both from the germline V gene (reference sequence). V has 5 bases trimmed and J has 0 bases trimmed; junction bases matching no gene number 5. Peripheral blood CD8+ and CD4+ T cells from healthy donors, Susac syndrome patients and multiple sclerosis patients were profiled using high-throughput TCR beta sequencing. The multiple sclerosis controls were treatment-naive patients whose relapsing-remitting disease, either stable or active, fulfilled the revised McDonald criteria. Bulk CD8+ and CD4+ T cells were purified by magnetic negative isolation, while CD8+ TEMRA cells were enriched using FACS. Blood was collected in EDTA tubes and processed within 24 hours, with PBMCs isolated through density gradient centrifugation. PBMCs intended for TCR sequencing were cryopreserved in liquid nitrogen and thawed later in a water bath at 37 degrees C. A purity of at least 90% was achieved for sorted or isolated CD4+, CD8+ and CD8+ TEMRA cells.

The sequence joins TRBV19 to TRBJ2-7; 9 bases in the junction line up with TRBD2. Sequenced input: CD8+ T cells from PBMCs. The clonotype originates from a human donor with multiple sclerosis. The CDR3 protein is CASSPLAGTSYEQYF. The sequence in DNA is TGTGCCAGTAGTCCGCTAGCGGGAACCTCCTACGAGCAGTACTTC.